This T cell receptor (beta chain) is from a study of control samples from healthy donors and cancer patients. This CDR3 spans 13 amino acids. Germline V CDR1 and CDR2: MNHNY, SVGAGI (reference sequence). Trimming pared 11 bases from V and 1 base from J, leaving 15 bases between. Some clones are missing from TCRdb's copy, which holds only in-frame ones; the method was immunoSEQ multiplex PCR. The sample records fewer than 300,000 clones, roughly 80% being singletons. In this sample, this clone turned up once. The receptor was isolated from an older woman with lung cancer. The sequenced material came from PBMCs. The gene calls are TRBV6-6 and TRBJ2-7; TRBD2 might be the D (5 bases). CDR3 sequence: CAAAARSSYEQYF. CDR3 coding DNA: TGTGCCGCAGCGGCCCGAAGTTCCTACGAGCAGTACTTC.